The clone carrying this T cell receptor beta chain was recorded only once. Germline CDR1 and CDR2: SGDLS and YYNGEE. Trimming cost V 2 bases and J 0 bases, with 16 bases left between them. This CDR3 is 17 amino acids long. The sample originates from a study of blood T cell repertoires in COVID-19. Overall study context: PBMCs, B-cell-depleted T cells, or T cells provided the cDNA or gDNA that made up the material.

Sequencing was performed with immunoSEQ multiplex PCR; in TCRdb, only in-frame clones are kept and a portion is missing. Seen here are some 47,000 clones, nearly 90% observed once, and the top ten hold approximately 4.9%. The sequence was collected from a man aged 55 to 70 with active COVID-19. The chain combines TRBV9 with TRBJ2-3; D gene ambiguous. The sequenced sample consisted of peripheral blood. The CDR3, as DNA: TGTGCCAGCAGCGTTCTCCCAGCAGCGCCCAGCACAGATACGCAGTATTTT. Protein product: CASSVLPAAPSTDTQYF.